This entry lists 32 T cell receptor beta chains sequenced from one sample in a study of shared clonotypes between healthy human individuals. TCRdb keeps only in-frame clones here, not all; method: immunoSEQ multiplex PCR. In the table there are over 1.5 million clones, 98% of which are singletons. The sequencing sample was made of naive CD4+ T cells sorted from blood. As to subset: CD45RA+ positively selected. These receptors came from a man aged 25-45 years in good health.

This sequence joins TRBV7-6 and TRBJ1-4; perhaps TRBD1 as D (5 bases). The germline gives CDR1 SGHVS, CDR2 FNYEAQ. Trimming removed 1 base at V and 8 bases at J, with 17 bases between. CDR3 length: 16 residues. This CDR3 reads CASSLGIGGSKEKLFF. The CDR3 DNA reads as TGTGCCAGCAGCTTAGGAATCGGGGGGAGCAAGGAAAAACTGTTTTTT.

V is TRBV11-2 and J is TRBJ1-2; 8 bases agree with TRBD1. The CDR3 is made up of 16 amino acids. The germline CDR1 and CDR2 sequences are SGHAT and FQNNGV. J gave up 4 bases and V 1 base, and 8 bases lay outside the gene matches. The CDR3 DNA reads TGTGCCAGCAGCTTAGGTGGGGCCCAGGGGGCCTATGGCTACACCTTC. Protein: CASSLGGAQGAYGYTF. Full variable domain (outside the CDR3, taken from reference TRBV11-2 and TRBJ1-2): EAGVAQSPRYKIIEKRQSVAFWCNPISGHATLYWYQQILGQGPKLLIQFQNNGVVDDSQLPKDRFSAERLKGVDSTLKIQPAKLEDSAVYLCASSLGGAQGAYGYTFGSGTRLTVV.

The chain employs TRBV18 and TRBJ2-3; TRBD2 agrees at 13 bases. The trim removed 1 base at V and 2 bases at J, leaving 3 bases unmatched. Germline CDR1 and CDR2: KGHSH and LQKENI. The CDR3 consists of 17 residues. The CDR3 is CASSPLTSGRATDTQYF. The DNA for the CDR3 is TGTGCCAGCTCACCACTTACTAGCGGGAGGGCCACAGATACGCAGTATTTT.

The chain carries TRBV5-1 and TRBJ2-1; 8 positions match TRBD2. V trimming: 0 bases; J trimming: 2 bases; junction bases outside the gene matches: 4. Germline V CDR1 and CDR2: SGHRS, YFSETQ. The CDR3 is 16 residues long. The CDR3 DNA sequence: TGCGCCAGCAGCTTGGAGACCGGGAGGGCCTACAATGAGCAGTTCTTC. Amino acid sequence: CASSLETGRAYNEQFF.

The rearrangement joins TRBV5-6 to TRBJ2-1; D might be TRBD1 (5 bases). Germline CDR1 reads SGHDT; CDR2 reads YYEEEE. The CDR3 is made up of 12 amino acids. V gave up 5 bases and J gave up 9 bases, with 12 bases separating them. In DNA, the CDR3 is TGTGCCAGCAGAGACCAGGGAACTGAGCAGTTCTTC. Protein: CASRDQGTEQFF.

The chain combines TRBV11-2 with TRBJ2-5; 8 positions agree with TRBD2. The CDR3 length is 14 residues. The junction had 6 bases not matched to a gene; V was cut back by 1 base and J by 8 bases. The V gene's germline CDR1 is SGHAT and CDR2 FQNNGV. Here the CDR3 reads CASSLVLAADTQYF. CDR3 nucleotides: TGTGCCAGCAGCTTAGTACTAGCGGCCGACACCCAGTACTTC.

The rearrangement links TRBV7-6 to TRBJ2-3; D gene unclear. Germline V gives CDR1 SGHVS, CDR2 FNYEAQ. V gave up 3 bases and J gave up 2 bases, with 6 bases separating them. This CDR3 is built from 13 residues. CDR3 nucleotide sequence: TGTGCCAGCAGCTTTGAGATCACAGATACGCAGTATTTT. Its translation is CASSFEITDTQYF.

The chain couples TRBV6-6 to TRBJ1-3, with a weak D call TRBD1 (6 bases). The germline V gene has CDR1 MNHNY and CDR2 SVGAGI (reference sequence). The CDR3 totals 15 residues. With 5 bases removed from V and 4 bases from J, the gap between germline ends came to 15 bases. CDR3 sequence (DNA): TGTGCCAGCAGTCCCGGACAGATGATGGGAAACACCATATATTTT. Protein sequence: CASSPGQMMGNTIYF.

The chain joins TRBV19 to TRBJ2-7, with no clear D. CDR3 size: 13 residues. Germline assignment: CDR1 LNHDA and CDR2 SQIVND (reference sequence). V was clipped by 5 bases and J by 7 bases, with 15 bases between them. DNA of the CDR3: TGTGCCAGTAGTTCGAGCCTCAGTGTGGAGCAGTACTTC. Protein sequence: CASSSSLSVEQYF.

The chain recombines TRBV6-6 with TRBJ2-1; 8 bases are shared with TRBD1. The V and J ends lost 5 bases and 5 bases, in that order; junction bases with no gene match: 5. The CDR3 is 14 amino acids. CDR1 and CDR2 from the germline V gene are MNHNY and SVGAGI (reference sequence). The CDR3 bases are TGTGCCAGCAGTGGGACAGGCCTTAACAATGAGCAGTTCTTC. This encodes CASSGTGLNNEQFF.

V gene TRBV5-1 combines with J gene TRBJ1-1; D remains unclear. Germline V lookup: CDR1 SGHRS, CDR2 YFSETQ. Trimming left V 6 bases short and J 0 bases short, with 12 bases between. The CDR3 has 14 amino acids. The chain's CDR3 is CASMSRPMNTEAFF. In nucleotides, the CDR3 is TGCGCCAGCATGAGTCGGCCGATGAACACTGAAGCTTTCTTT.

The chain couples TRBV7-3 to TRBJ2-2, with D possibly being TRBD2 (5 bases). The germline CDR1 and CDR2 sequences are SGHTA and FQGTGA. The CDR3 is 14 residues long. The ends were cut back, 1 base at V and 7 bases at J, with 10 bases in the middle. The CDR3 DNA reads TGTGCCAGCAGCTTAAGGGGAGACGGCGGGGAGCTGTTTTTT. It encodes CASSLRGDGGELFF.

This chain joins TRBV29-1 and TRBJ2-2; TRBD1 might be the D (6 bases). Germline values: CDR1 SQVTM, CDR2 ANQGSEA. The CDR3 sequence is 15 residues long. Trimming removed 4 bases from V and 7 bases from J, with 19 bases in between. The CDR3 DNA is TGCAGCGTTGGGTCGGTACAGGGCTTGGTCGGGGAGCTGTTTTTT. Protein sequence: CSVGSVQGLVGELFF.

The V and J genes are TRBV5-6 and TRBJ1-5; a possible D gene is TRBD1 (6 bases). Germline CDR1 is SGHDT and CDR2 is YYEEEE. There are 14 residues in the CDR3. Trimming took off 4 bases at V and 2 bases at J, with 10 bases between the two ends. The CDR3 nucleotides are TGTGCCAGCAGCCGAAGACAGGGCAATCAGCCCCAGCATTTT. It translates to CASSRRQGNQPQHF.

CDR3 residues: CASSSDRRSYEQYF. In DNA form, the CDR3 reads TGTGCCAGCAGTTCCGACAGGAGGTCCTACGAGCAGTACTTC. The chain uses TRBV2 and TRBJ2-7, with D maybe TRBD1 (6 bases). The CDR3 extends over 14 amino acids. The germline V gene encodes CDR1 SNHLY and CDR2 FYNNEI. V was cut by 5 bases and J by 1 base, with 12 bases left in between.

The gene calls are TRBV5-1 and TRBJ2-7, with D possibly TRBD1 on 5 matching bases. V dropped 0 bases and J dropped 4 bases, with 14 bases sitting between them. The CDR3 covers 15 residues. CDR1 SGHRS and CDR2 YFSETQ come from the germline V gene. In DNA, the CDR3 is TGCGCCAGCAGCTTGGCAGGGCCCCATTCTTACGAGCAGTACTTC. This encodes CASSLAGPHSYEQYF. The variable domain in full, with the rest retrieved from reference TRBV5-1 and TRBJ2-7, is KAGVTQTPRYLIKTRGQQVTLSCSPISGHRSVSWYQQTPGQGLQFLFEYFSETQRNKGNFPGRFSGRQFSNSRSEMNVSTLELGDSALYLCASSLAGPHSYEQYFGPGTRLTVT.

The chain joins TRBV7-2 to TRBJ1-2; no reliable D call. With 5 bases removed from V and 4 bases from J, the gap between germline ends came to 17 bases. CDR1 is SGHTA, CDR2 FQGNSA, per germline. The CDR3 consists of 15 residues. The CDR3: CASSLQPEASYGYTF. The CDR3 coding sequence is TGTGCCAGCAGCCTACAGCCAGAGGCAAGCTATGGCTACACCTTC.

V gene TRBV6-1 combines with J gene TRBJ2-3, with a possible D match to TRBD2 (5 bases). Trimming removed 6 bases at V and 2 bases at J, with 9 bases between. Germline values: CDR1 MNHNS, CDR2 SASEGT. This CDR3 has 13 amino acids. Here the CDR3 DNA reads TGTGCCAGCAGGAGGGTGGCCACAGATACGCAGTATTTT. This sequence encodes CASRRVATDTQYF.

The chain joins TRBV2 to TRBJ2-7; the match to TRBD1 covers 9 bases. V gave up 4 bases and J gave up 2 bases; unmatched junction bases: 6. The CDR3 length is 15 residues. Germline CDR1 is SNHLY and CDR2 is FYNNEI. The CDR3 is CASSGSWTGAYEQYF. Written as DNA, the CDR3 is TGTGCCAGCAGTGGGTCGTGGACAGGGGCCTACGAGCAGTACTTC.

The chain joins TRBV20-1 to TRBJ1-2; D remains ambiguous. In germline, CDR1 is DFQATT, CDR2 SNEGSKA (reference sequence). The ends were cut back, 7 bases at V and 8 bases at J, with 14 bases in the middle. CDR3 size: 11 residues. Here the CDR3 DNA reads TGCAGTGGGCCGTACGTTCGGGGCTACACCTTC. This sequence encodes CSGPYVRGYTF.

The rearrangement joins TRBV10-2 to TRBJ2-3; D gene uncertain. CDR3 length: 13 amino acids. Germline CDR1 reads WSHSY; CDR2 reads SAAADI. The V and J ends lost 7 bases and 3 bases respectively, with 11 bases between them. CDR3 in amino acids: CASTPDSTDTQYF. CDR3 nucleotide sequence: TGCGCCAGCACTCCCGATTCGACAGATACGCAGTATTTT.

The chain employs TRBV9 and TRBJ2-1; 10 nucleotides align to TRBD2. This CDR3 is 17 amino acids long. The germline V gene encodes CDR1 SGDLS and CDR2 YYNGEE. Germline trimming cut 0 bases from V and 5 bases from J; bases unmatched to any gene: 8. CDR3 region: CASSVVGAGGPDNEQFF. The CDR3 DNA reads TGTGCCAGCAGCGTAGTCGGAGCGGGAGGGCCGGACAATGAGCAGTTCTTC.

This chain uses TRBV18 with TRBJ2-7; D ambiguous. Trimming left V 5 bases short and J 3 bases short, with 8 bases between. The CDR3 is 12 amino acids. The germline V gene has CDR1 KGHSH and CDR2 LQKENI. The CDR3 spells CASSATDYEQYF. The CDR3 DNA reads TGTGCCAGCTCAGCCACAGACTACGAGCAGTACTTC. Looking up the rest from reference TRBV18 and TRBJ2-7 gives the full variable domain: NAGVMQNPRHLVRRRGQEARLRCSPMKGHSHVYWYRQLPEEGLKFMVYLQKENIIDESGMPKERFSAEFPKEGPSILRIQQVVRGDSAAYFCASSATDYEQYFGPGTRLTVT.

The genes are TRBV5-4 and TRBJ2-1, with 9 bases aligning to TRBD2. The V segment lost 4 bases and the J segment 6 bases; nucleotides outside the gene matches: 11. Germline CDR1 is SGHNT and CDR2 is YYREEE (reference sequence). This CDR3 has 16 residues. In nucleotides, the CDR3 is TGTGCCAGCAGCCTCTTAGCGGGAGTTGACCCCAATGAGCAGTTCTTC. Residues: CASSLLAGVDPNEQFF.

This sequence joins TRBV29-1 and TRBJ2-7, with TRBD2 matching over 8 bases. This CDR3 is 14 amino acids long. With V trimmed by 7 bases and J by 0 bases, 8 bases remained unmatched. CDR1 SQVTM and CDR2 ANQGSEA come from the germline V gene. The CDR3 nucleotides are TGCAGCGCTTCCGGGACTAGGAGCTCCTACGAGCAGTACTTC. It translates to CSASGTRSSYEQYF.

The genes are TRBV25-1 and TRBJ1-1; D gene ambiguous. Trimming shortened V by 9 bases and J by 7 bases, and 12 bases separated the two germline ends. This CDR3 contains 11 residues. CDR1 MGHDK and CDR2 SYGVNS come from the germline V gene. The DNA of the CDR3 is TGTGCCAGTCAAACATTAGTTGAAGCTTTCTTT. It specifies CASQTLVEAFF.

CDR3 sequence: CASSLRTGDSYEQYF. The CDR3, as DNA: TGTGCCAGCAGCTTACGGACAGGGGACTCCTACGAGCAGTACTTC. The genes are TRBV11-3 and TRBJ2-7; 9 bases are a match to TRBD1. Germline CDR1 is SGHNT and CDR2 is YENEEA. Germline trimming cut 2 bases from V and 0 bases from J; bases unmatched to any gene: 2. The CDR3 runs 15 residues.

CDR3 region: CASSYSGSVDIQYF. The CDR3 DNA follows: TGTGCCAGCAGTTATAGCGGGAGTGTGGACATTCAGTACTTC. V is TRBV6-6 and J is TRBJ2-4; 9 bases match TRBD2. Trimming removed 3 bases from V and 8 bases from J; junction bases left unmatched: 5. The CDR3 totals 14 residues. Germline V gives CDR1 MNHNY, CDR2 SVGAGI (reference sequence).

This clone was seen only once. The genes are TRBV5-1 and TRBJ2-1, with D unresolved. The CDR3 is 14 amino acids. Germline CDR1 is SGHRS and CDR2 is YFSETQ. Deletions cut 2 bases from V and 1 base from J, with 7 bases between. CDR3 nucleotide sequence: TGCGCCAGCAGCTTCGTTCCTTCCTACAATGAGCAGTTCTTC. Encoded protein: CASSFVPSYNEQFF.

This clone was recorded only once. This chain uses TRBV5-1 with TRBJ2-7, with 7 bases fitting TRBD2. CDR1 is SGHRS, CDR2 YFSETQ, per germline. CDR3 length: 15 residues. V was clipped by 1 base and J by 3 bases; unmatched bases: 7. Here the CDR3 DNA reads TGCGCCAGCAGCTTGAACAATGGGGGGGACTACGAGCAGTACTTC. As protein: CASSLNNGGDYEQYF.

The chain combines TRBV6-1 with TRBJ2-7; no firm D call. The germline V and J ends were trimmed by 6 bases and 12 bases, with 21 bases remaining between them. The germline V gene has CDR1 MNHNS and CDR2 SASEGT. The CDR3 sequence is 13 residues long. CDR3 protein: CASSRLREDSRYF. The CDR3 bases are TGTGCCAGCAGCCGACTCCGTGAAGATTCCCGGTACTTC.

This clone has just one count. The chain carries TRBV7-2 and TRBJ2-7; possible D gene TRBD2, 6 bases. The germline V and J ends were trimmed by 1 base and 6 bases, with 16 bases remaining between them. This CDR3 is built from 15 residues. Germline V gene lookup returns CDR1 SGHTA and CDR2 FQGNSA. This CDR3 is CASSLGGTQYGEQYF. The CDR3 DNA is TGTGCCAGCAGCTTAGGCGGGACCCAGTACGGCGAGCAGTACTTC.